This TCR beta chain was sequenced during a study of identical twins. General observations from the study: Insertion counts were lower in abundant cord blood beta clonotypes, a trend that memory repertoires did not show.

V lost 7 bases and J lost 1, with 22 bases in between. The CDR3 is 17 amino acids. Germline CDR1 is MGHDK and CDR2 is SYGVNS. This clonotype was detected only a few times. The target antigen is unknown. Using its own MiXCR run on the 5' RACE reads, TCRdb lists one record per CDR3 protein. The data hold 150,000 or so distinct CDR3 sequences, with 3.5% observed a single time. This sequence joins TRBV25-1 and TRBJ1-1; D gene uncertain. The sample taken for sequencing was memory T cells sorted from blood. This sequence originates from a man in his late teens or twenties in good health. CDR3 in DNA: TGTGCCAGCAAAGGAAGTATTCACAGATCCTCGAACACTGAAGCTTTCTTT. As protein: CASKGSIHRSSNTEAFF.